This T cell receptor beta chain was identified in a study of T cell responses to AZD1222 COVID-19 vaccine. This CDR3 is 14 amino acids long. Germline V gives CDR1 KGHSH, CDR2 LQKENI. The germline V and J ends were trimmed by 3 bases and 2 bases, with 10 bases remaining between them. Using immunoSEQ multiplex PCR, the repertoire was profiled, and TCRdb retains in-frame clones only, with some absent. Found here are approximately 150,000 clones, 86% of them singletons; the top ten hold 5% to 5.5%. Note on this clone: This sample includes further DNA sequences coding for the same CDR3.

Sequenced material: peripheral blood, taken 28 days after the second AZD1222 dose. This rearrangement joins TRBV18 to TRBJ1-1; D is unclear. This receptor was taken from an adult who received the AZD1222 COVID-19 vaccine. The CDR3 spells CASSPRTANTEAFF. Written as DNA, the CDR3 is TGTGCCAGCTCACCGAGGACGGCCAACACTGAAGCTTTCTTT.